This entry lists 24 T cell receptor beta chains sequenced from one sample in a study of T cell responses to AZD1222 COVID-19 vaccine. The data were produced by immunoSEQ multiplex PCR, yet TCRdb's version contains in-frame clones alone and is incomplete. Of about 150,000 clones listed, about nine tenths were seen once; the top ten hold 1.5% to 2%. The sample consisted of peripheral blood, taken on day 0 of AZD1222 vaccination. These receptors came from an adult in good health.

The chain links TRBV4-3 to TRBJ2-3, with 8 nucleotides matching TRBD2. The CDR3 contains 17 residues. Germline trimming cut 0 bases from V and 3 bases from J; bases unmatched to any gene: 8. CDR1 is LGHNA and CDR2 is YSLEER in the germline V gene. This CDR3 reads CASSQDVTGGGTDTQYF. The CDR3 region has the DNA TGCGCCAGCAGCCAAGATGTGACGGGAGGGGGGACAGATACGCAGTATTTT.

The chain links TRBV7-9 to TRBJ1-1, with 7 bases identical to TRBD1. With V trimmed by 6 bases and J by 0 bases, 13 bases remained unmatched. CDR3 length: 17 amino acids. Germline V gene data show CDR1 as SEHNR and CDR2 as FQNEAQ (reference sequence). The CDR3 is CASRAGAGGNLNTEAFF. The CDR3 DNA sequence: TGTGCCAGCAGGGCCGGGGCAGGGGGGAATTTGAACACTGAAGCTTTCTTT.

The count of this clone is one. The chain couples TRBV6-5 to TRBJ1-3, with D unresolved. The CDR3 is made up of 15 amino acids. The germline V and J ends were trimmed by 2 bases and 3 bases, with 11 bases remaining between them. Germline CDR1 MNHEY, CDR2 SVGAGI. The CDR3 loop is CASSYGSGFGNTIYF. The CDR3 DNA follows: TGTGCCAGCAGTTACGGCAGTGGGTTTGGAAACACCATATATTTT.

The chain is built from TRBV27 and TRBJ2-7, with 11 bases that match TRBD2. V shed 5 bases and J 2 bases; nucleotides not matched to a gene: 8. Germline V gene sequence: CDR1 MNHEY, CDR2 SMNVEV (reference sequence). The CDR3 is 16 residues long. CDR3 amino acids: CASSPAGLAAAYEQYF. The CDR3 DNA is TGTGCCAGCAGTCCAGCGGGACTAGCGGCCGCCTACGAGCAGTACTTC.

The CDR3 sequence is CASSEVRGLAVNEQFF. The CDR3 DNA follows: TGTGCCAGCAGTGAAGTCAGAGGACTAGCGGTCAATGAGCAGTTCTTC. The chain uses TRBV2 and TRBJ2-1; 10 nucleotides align to TRBD2. Germline V gene data show CDR1 as SNHLY and CDR2 as FYNNEI. V lost 1 base and J lost 6; bases outside the gene matches: 6. CDR3 length: 16 amino acids.

The chain uses TRBV6-5 and TRBJ2-7; perhaps TRBD2 as D (5 bases). Trimming left V 4 bases short and J 1 base short, with 8 bases between. The CDR3 has 13 residues. Germline-derived CDR1 and CDR2 are MNHEY and SVGAGI. CDR3 residues: CASSLSGSYEQYF. CDR3 nucleotides: TGTGCCAGCAGTTTGAGCGGTTCCTACGAGCAGTACTTC.

The V and J genes are TRBV6-5 and TRBJ2-3; D perhaps matches TRBD1 (5 bases). The CDR3 is made up of 14 amino acids. Germline CDR1 and CDR2: MNHEY and SVGAGI. The V end lost 7 bases, the J end lost 3 bases, and 14 bases lay between the germline ends. The CDR3 bases are TGTGCCAGCAACCAGGGCCCCCTGACAGATACGCAGTATTTT. This encodes CASNQGPLTDTQYF.

This sequence joins TRBV5-5 and TRBJ2-7; perhaps TRBD1 as D (6 bases). The CDR3 has 13 residues. V was pared by 4 bases and J by 3 bases, with 11 bases between. CDR1 and CDR2 from the germline V gene are SGHKS and YYEKEE (reference sequence). For the CDR3, the DNA is TGTGCCAGCAGCCAGACAGGCTTCTACGAGCAGTACTTC. Translating it yields CASSQTGFYEQYF.

This clone was recorded once. The J gene is TRBJ2-7, the V gene TRBV4-3, with 8 bases fitting TRBD1. Germline-derived CDR1 and CDR2 are LGHNA and YSLEER. CDR3 length: 14 residues. V was clipped by 1 base and J by 2 bases; unmatched bases: 1. The CDR3 region has the DNA TGCGCCAGCAGCCAAGGGACAGGGACCTACGAGCAGTACTTC. This gives the protein CASSQGTGTYEQYF.

The rearrangement uses TRBV6-4 and TRBJ2-1, with D maybe TRBD2 (5 bases). Germline V lookup: CDR1 MRHNA, CDR2 SNTAGT. This CDR3 has 14 residues. The V and J ends lost 5 bases and 2 bases respectively, with 10 bases between them. The CDR3 region is CASSRDSAYNEQFF. The CDR3 DNA reads TGTGCCAGCAGTAGGGATAGCGCCTACAATGAGCAGTTCTTC.

The chain combines TRBV5-6 with TRBJ2-1; D not resolved. The length of the CDR3 is 12 residues. Trimming removed 1 base from V and 7 bases from J, with 6 bases in between. Germline CDR1 and CDR2: SGHDT and YYEEEE. CDR3 nucleotide sequence: TGTGCCAGCAGCTTGCACGTAAATGAGCAGTTCTTC. Translating gives CASSLHVNEQFF.

This chain connects TRBV24-1 to TRBJ2-2; D possibly corresponds to TRBD1 (5 bases). CDR1 and CDR2 from the germline V gene are KGHDR and SFDVKD. This CDR3 comprises 16 residues. The V gene lost 0 bases and the J gene lost 5 bases, with 12 bases spanning the gap. For the CDR3, the DNA is TGTGCCACCAGTGATTTGTCACCCCCAGGGACCGGGGAGCTGTTTTTT. Its protein product is CATSDLSPPGTGELFF.

J is TRBJ2-5 and V is TRBV28; a possible D gene is TRBD2 (6 bases). This CDR3 comprises 16 residues. V shed 4 bases and J shed 4 bases, with 19 bases lying between them. In germline, CDR1 is MDHEN, CDR2 SYDVKM. This CDR3 is CASSSVGTPRRETQYF. As DNA, the CDR3 is TGTGCCAGCAGTTCCGTAGGGACTCCTCGTCGAGAGACCCAGTACTTC.

This clone was picked up one time. The genes are TRBV4-3 and TRBJ1-2; 8 nucleotides agree with TRBD1. V shed 2 bases and J 2 bases; nucleotides not matched to a gene: 7. The CDR3 is 16 residues long. Per germline, CDR1 LGHNA and CDR2 YSLEER. The CDR3, as DNA: TGCGCCAGCAGCCAAAGACTGACAGGGGCGAACTATGGCTACACCTTC. Translated, it gives CASSQRLTGANYGYTF.

The chain employs TRBV19 and TRBJ1-6; 9 bases are a match to TRBD1. Looked up from germline, CDR1 is LNHDA and CDR2 is SQIVND (reference sequence). V lost 7 bases, J lost 10 bases, and 8 bases stayed unmatched. The length of the CDR3 is 14 residues. In DNA, the CDR3 is TGTGCCAGTACTAATACAGGGGGCAGATCACCCCTCCACTTT. Protein sequence: CASTNTGGRSPLHF.

The chain joins TRBV28 to TRBJ1-5, with D perhaps TRBD1 (6 bases). Trimming pared 2 bases from V and 6 bases from J, leaving 8 bases between. The germline gives CDR1 MDHEN, CDR2 SYDVKM. The CDR3 totals 13 residues. The CDR3 DNA reads TGTGCCAGCAGTTTAGTACAGGGTCAGCCCCAGCATTTT. Protein sequence: CASSLVQGQPQHF.

The rearrangement links TRBV19 to TRBJ1-4, with TRBD1 as a possible D gene (5 bases). Germline lookup yields CDR1 LNHDA and CDR2 SQIVND (reference sequence). CDR3 length: 12 residues. V gave up 3 bases and J gave up 13 bases, with 12 bases separating them. The CDR3 region is CASSIGAQRLFF. CDR3 bases: TGTGCCAGTAGTATTGGGGCGCAAAGACTGTTTTTT.

This chain uses TRBV6-2 or TRBV6-3 with TRBJ2-1, with D unresolved. CDR1 is MNHEY, CDR2 SVGEGT, per germline. This CDR3 comprises 12 residues. V was cut by 0 bases and J by 11 bases, with 8 bases left in between. Written as DNA, the CDR3 is TGTGCCAGCAGTTACTCCGGAGATAAGCAGTTCTTC. This translates into CASSYSGDKQFF.

The CDR3 sequence: CASRRPVGELFF. In DNA form, the CDR3 reads TGTGCCAGCAGGCGGCCCGTCGGGGAGCTGTTTTTT. The V and J genes are TRBV28 and TRBJ2-2; D not certain. V was clipped by 6 bases and J by 7 bases, with 9 bases between them. The germline V gene encodes CDR1 MDHEN and CDR2 SYDVKM. The CDR3 sequence is 12 residues long.

The J gene is TRBJ2-1, the V gene TRBV7-6, with a weak D call TRBD2 (6 bases). The CDR3 contains 17 residues. Germline CDR1 is SGHVS and CDR2 is FNYEAQ. The V and J ends lost 2 bases and 3 bases respectively, with 17 bases between them. The CDR3 nucleotides are TGTGCCAGCAGCTTATTTGGCCGGGGGATTAACTACAATGAGCAGTTCTTC. It yields the protein CASSLFGRGINYNEQFF.

This chain links TRBV6-5 with TRBJ2-1, with D tentatively TRBD2 (6 bases). Germline CDR1 reads MNHEY; CDR2 reads SVGAGI. V was cut by 6 bases and J by 6 bases, with 9 bases left in between. This CDR3 has 12 residues. The CDR3 loop is CASRGTRNEQFF. CDR3 bases: TGTGCCAGCAGGGGGACTCGCAATGAGCAGTTCTTC.

In its sample, this clone was seen a few times. V usage is TRBV10-3 and J usage is TRBJ1-2; D ambiguous. Looked up from germline, CDR1 is ENHRY and CDR2 is SYGVKD. The V end was cut by 4 bases, the J end by 1 base, with 7 bases between. This CDR3 comprises 13 residues. The CDR3 DNA follows: TGTGCCATCAGTGGGGCCAGTAACTATGGCTACACCTTC. This gives the protein CAISGASNYGYTF.

This chain connects TRBV28 to TRBJ1-1; unclear D gene. V lost 3 bases and J lost 5, with 13 bases in between. The CDR3 spans 14 residues. CDR1 and CDR2 from the germline V gene are MDHEN and SYDVKM. Here the CDR3 DNA reads TGTGCCAGCAGTTTGGGCACCCGGGGTACTGAAGCTTTCTTT. This encodes CASSLGTRGTEAFF. The entire variable domain, with the rest obtained from reference TRBV28 and TRBJ1-1, is as follows: DVKVTQSSRYLVKRTGEKVFLECVQDMDHENMFWYRQDPGLGLRLIYFSYDVKMKEKGDIPEGYSVSREKKERFSLILESASTNQTSMYLCASSLGTRGTEAFFGQGTRLTVV.

The count of this clone is one. This chain uses TRBV19 with TRBJ2-6, with no clear D. Germline assignment: CDR1 LNHDA and CDR2 SQIVND (reference sequence). This CDR3 contains 14 residues. V gave up 4 bases and J gave up 0 bases, with 4 bases separating them. The CDR3 nucleotides read TGTGCCAGTAGTACGATCTCTGGGGCCAACGTCCTGACTTTC. Translated, it gives CASSTISGANVLTF.